A single sample gave rise to the 6 T cell receptor beta chains below, sequenced in a study of blood T cells in healthy people across ages. Through a sample-barcoded 5' primer and a J-beta primer mix, a second PCR was run for roughly 6 to 11 cycles. TCRdb used MiXCR to reprocess the 5' RACE reads, holding one entry per CDR3 protein. The sample includes approximately 290,000 distinct CDR3 sequences, roughly 29% of them seen just once. Sample: blood. The receptors shown here come from a woman aged 70 to 79 in good health.

This clonotype was seen many times. V gene TRBV29-1 combines with J gene TRBJ2-1; D not certain. The V gene lost 7 bases and the J gene lost 9 bases, with 13 bases spanning the gap. The CDR3 extends over 11 amino acids. The germline gives CDR1 SQVTM, CDR2 ANQGSEA. The CDR3 DNA is TGCAGCGGGGGTCTAGAGGTTGAGCAGTTCTTC. Encoded protein: CSGGLEVEQFF.

The chain couples TRBV27 to TRBJ2-1, with D tentatively TRBD1 (7 bases). The ends were cut back, 6 bases at V and 0 bases at J, with 15 bases in the middle. Germline lookup yields CDR1 MNHEY and CDR2 SMNVEV (reference sequence). This CDR3 is built from 16 residues. The DNA for the CDR3 is TGTGCCAGCAGAAAGACAGGGACTTTCTCCTACAATGAGCAGTTCTTC. It encodes CASRKTGTFSYNEQFF.

J is TRBJ1-2 and V is TRBV25-1; D unresolved. The CDR3 sequence is 13 residues long. The germline V and J ends were trimmed by 3 bases and 8 bases, with 13 bases remaining between them. From germline, CDR1 is MGHDK and CDR2 SYGVNS. The chain's CDR3 is CASSDWGKGGYTF. CDR3 DNA: TGTGCCAGCAGTGACTGGGGTAAAGGCGGCTACACCTTC.

The rearrangement uses TRBV5-6 and TRBJ1-5; D is possibly TRBD1 (5 bases). The CDR3 loop spans 14 amino acids. The germline CDR1 and CDR2 sequences are SGHDT and YYEEEE. Trimming left V 2 bases short and J 6 bases short, with 12 bases between. The CDR3 region is CASSFRGGIQPQHF. CDR3 nucleotide sequence: TGTGCCAGCAGCTTTAGGGGCGGGATTCAGCCCCAGCATTTT.

The chain uses TRBV29-1 and TRBJ2-3; tentatively, D is TRBD2 (6 bases). This CDR3 has 14 residues. CDR1 SQVTM and CDR2 ANQGSEA come from the germline V gene. Trimming removed 5 bases at V and 0 bases at J, with 12 bases between. The CDR3: CSVSRGTSTDTQYF. The CDR3 DNA sequence: TGCAGCGTTAGCAGAGGGACTAGCACAGATACGCAGTATTTT.

The genes are TRBV6-6 and TRBJ1-6; 9 bases line up with TRBD1. The CDR3 loop spans 16 amino acids. Germline V gives CDR1 MNHNY, CDR2 SVGAGI (reference sequence). The V and J ends lost 6 bases and 9 bases, in that order; junction bases with no gene match: 12. For the CDR3, the DNA is TGTGCCAGCAGGGCGACACAGGGGGCGTCTGGTTCACCCCTCCACTTT. Translated: CASRATQGASGSPLHF.